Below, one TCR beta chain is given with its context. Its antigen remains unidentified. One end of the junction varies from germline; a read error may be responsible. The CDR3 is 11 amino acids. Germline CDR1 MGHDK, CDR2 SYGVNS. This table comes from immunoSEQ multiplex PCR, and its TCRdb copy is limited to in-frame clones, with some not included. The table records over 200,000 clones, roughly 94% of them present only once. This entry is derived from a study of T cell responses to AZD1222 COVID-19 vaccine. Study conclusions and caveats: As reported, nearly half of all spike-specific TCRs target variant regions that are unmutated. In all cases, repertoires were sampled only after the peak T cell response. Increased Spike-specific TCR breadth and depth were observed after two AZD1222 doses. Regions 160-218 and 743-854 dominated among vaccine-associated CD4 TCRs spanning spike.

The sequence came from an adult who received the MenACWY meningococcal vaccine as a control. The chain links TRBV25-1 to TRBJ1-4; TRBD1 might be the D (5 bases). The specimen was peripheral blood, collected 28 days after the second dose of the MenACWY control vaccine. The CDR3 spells CASSEWGERIF. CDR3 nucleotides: TGTGCCAGCAGTGAATGGGGCGAGCGTATTTTT.